The rows below give T cell receptor beta chains drawn from one sample of a study of graft-versus-host responses after intestinal transplantation. Only in-frame clones appear in the TCRdb table, and some are missing; sequencing was by immunoSEQ multiplex PCR. The sample carries roughly 93,000 clones, about 93% recorded once. The antigens for these receptors are not known. The sample in question was unstimulated CD8+ T cells sorted from spleen or lymph node cells, obtained before intestinal transplant. Receptor source: a human donor who received an intestinal transplant. Both conserved end residues are part of each CDR3. D genes are given only for firm matches. Rows give clone size only sometimes, using once, few, many, or a class for an expanded clone.

TRBV15,-,15,TRBJ2-1,-,TGTGCCACCAGCAGAACGGGAACGTCCTTGAATGAGCAGTTCTTC,CATSRTGTSLNEQFF
TRBV27,TRBD2,15,TRBJ2-5,-,TGTGCCAGCAGTCCCTCGACTAGCGGGGGCCCGGCCCAGTACTTC,CASSPSTSGGPAQYF
TRBV19,-,14,TRBJ2-7,once,TGTGCCAGTAGTGAAGGACTGCGTCCCTACGAGCAGTACTTC,CASSEGLRPYEQYF
TRBV19,-,15,TRBJ2-2,-,TGTGCCAGTACCCCTCGAGGGCCCCACACCGGGGAGCTGTTTTTT,CASTPRGPHTGELFF
TRBV2,TRBD1,19,TRBJ1-5,-,TGTGCCAGCAGTGAAGCCGATCAGGGGGCCGGCCAACCTGATCAGCCCCAGCATTTT,CASSEADQGAGQPDQPQHF
TRBV27,TRBD2,17,TRBJ2-5,-,TGTGCCAGCAGTACCCACCGGGGACTAGCGGGCCAAGAGACCCAGTACTTC,CASSTHRGLAGQETQYF
TRBV4-1,-,13,TRBJ2-7,-,TGCGCCAGCAGCCTGACAACAGACTACGAGCAGTACTTC,CASSLTTDYEQYF
TRBV11-2,-,15,TRBJ2-7,-,TGTGCCAGCAGCTCCTTCCCGGGACTCTCTGAGGAGCAGTACTTC,CASSSFPGLSEEQYF
TRBV27,-,13,TRBJ2-1,-,TGTGCCAGCAGTTTAGGGAGCTACAATGAGCAGTTCTTC,CASSLGSYNEQFF
TRBV27,-,14,TRBJ2-1,-,TGTGCCAGCAGTTTAGACCCAGGGGCGAATGAGCAGTTCTTC,CASSLDPGANEQFF
TRBV4-1,TRBD2,15,TRBJ2-1,-,TGCGCCAGCAGCCGAGGGACTAGCGGGAGGAGTGAGCAGTTCTTC,CASSRGTSGRSEQFF
TRBV4-1,TRBD2,15,TRBJ2-5,-,TGCGCCAGCAGCCAAGAAGGGAGGGGCCAAGAGACCCAGTACTTC,CASSQEGRGQETQYF
TRBV7-9,-,16,TRBJ1-1,-,TGTGCCAGCAGCTTAGCGCTATCGGGGATGAACACTGAAGCTTTCTTT,CASSLALSGMNTEAFF
TRBV9,-,15,TRBJ2-7,-,TGTGCCAGCAGCGTTGACCCGGGACTTTACTACGAGCAGTACTTC,CASSVDPGLYYEQYF
TRBV6-1,TRBD1,15,TRBJ1-2,-,TGTGCCAGCGAGGGACAGGCCGGATTTAACTATGGCTACACCTTC,CASEGQAGFNYGYTF
TRBV4-1,-,12,TRBJ2-2,-,TGCGCCAGCAGCCAGAGAACCGGGGAGCTGTTTTTT,CASSQRTGELFF
TRBV7-9,TRBD2,15,TRBJ2-1,few,TGTGCCAGCAGCCTAGGGACTACCATAGGAGGTGAGCAGTTCTTC,CASSLGTTIGGEQFF
TRBV19,-,17,TRBJ1-1,-,TGTGCCAGTAGACTACTTGGGGAGAGCGGGAGGGGCACTGAAGCTTTCTTT,CASRLLGESGRGTEAFF
TRBV10-2,-,15,TRBJ1-2,-,TGCGCCAGCAGTGGGTTACAGGGAGATCACTACGGCTACACCTTC,CASSGLQGDHYGYTF
TRBV27,-,14,TRBJ2-1,-,TGTGCCAGCAGCCACGTGGGGGGTACCGGACTAAATTTCTTC,CASSHVGGTGLNFF
TRBV12-5,TRBD1,15,TRBJ2-7,-,TGTGCTAGTGGCCTCACAGGGGCGCAGATACACGAGCAGTACTTC,CASGLTGAQIHEQYF
TRBV5-6,-,14,TRBJ1-2,-,TGTGCCAGCAGCGCCTGGGGGGGGGCGGATGGCTACACCTTC,CASSAWGGADGYTF
TRBV30,TRBD2,15,TRBJ2-3,-,TGTGCCTGGAGTGCTGGCGGGGGGGCAACAGATACGCAGTATTTT,CAWSAGGGATDTQYF
TRBV19,-,14,TRBJ2-7,-,TGTGCCAGTAGTATAGCCGACAGTTCCTACGAGCAGTACTTC,CASSIADSSYEQYF
TRBV5-1,TRBD2,14,TRBJ2-7,-,TGCGCCAGCAGCTTGGCCGGGGGGGCCTACGAGCAGTACTTC,CASSLAGGAYEQYF
TRBV27,-,16,TRBJ2-5,-,TGTGCCAGCAGCTTAATGATGGACACTACCCAAGAGACCCAGTACTTC,CASSLMMDTTQETQYF
TRBV25-1,-,18,TRBJ2-7,once,TGTGCCAGCAGTGGGCGACACTCCGGGACTTTAGACTCCTACGAGCAGTACTTC,CASSGRHSGTLDSYEQYF
TRBV4-3,TRBD2,19,TRBJ2-1,-,TGCGCCAGCAGCCAAGCACGACTCGCTCTAGCGGGGGAACTCAATGAGCAGTTCTTC,CASSQARLALAGELNEQFF
TRBV1,-,15,TRBJ2-2,-,TGCACCAGCAGCCAACACAGGGGGCGCTTCGGGGAGCTGTTTTTT,CTSSQHRGRFGELFF
TRBV4-1,-,14,TRBJ2-1,-,TGCGCCAGCAGCCAACAGGGCTCCTACAATGAGCAGTTCTTC,CASSQQGSYNEQFF
TRBV4-1,-,13,TRBJ2-7,-,TGCGCCAGCAGCCCCTCCGGCTCCTACGAGCAGTACTTC,CASSPSGSYEQYF
TRBV19,-,14,TRBJ1-2,once,TGTGCCAGTAGTATAAGGAGAGAAATCTATGGCTACACCTTC,CASSIRREIYGYTF
TRBV25-1,-,12,TRBJ2-7,-,TGTGCCAGCAATACAGGTTTCGACGAGCAGTACTTC,CASNTGFDEQYF